The present entry profiles one TCR beta chain with its context. Antigen specificity is unknown. This record comes from a study of T cells expressing NK-cell markers. Study-level background: Within the sequenced cohort of eight donors, seven exhibited HCMV seropositivity and one was seronegative. Study conclusions and caveats: The leading position in the CD3+CD56-NKG2C+ fraction of several donors also went to these clonotypes. A range of about 1.0-8% of CD8+ T cells consisted of dominant NKG2C+ clonotypes in several donors.

This CDR3 spans 14 amino acids. Template switching by 5'RACE with UMIs generated the TCR beta cDNA. TCRdb re-called the 5' RACE reads and gives one entry per CDR3 protein, without DNA. The sample includes some 300,000 distinct CDR3 sequences. The sample taken for sequencing was blood T cells: a sorted CD56 or NKG2C T cell subset, CD4+ or CD8+ T cells, or bulk PBMC T cells (not recorded which). The receptor comes from a young man in good health. The chain recombines TRBV12-3 or TRBV12-4 with TRBJ2-5; as DNA is missing, the TRBD2 call by TCRdb cannot be tested. CDR3 loop: CASSLKRREETQYF.